This T cell receptor beta chain was captured by sequencing in a study of blood T cell repertoires in COVID-19. Using immunoSEQ multiplex PCR, the repertoire was profiled, and TCRdb retains in-frame clones only, with some absent. The table shows some 320,000 clones, with 85% occurring only once. The germline CDR1 and CDR2 sequences are MDHEN and SYDVKM. The germline V and J ends were trimmed by 5 bases and 1 base, with 5 bases remaining between them. This CDR3 is 12 amino acids long. Participants were placed into cohorts based on the clinical history they reported. Sequenced input: PBMCs or T cells enriched from blood (not recorded which). The clonotype was recovered from a woman in her twenties or thirties who had been exposed to COVID-19. This chain links TRBV28 with TRBJ1-2; D gene uncertain. CDR3 nucleotides: TGTGCCAGCAGTCCTTATAACTATGGCTACACCTTC. This sequence encodes CASSPYNYGYTF.